The 7 T cell receptor beta chains below were found in one sample sequenced in a study of Graves' ophthalmopathy and Graves' hyperthyroidism. RNA transcripts served as template for amplifying TCR beta CDR3 sequences. The workflow started with a first-round RT-PCR run with HTBI primers and then moved on to a second-round multiplex PCR. TCRdb independently ran MiXCR on the multiplex PCR reads; one entry per CDR3 protein. The profile shows about 640,000 distinct CDR3 sequences, roughly 41% of them singletons. The sequencing sample was made of peripheral blood. These receptors all come from an adult man with Graves' ophthalmopathy.

The chain uses TRBV10-3 and TRBJ1-1, with D uncertain. Germline CDR1 reads ENHRY; CDR2 reads SYGVKD. V was trimmed by 11 bases and J by 5 bases, leaving 18 bases between them. The CDR3 has 13 amino acids. Here the CDR3 DNA reads TGTGCCGCTGCCCCGGGTTTAGGGACTGAAGCTTTCTTT. It specifies CAAAPGLGTEAFF.

This clonotype has at least ten counts. The V call is TRBV20-1, the J call TRBJ2-7; 13 bases agree with TRBD2. The CDR3 extends over 15 amino acids. CDR1 DFQATT and CDR2 SNEGSKA come from the germline V gene (reference sequence). V shed 4 bases, J shed 2 bases, and the junction held 5 bases outside the gene matches. CDR3 DNA sequence: TGCAGTGCTAATCCGGGACTAGCGGGGACCTACGAGCAGTACTTC. The encoded protein is CSANPGLAGTYEQYF.

This clonotype was detected a few times. The chain uses TRBV6-2 or TRBV6-3 and TRBJ1-5, with D perhaps matching TRBD1 (6 bases). Trimming pared 5 bases from V and 9 bases from J, leaving 20 bases between. The CDR3 length is 15 residues. CDR1 MNHEY and CDR2 SVGEGT come from the germline V gene. This chain's CDR3 is CASSARGTEQRPQHF. Written as DNA, the CDR3 is TGTGCCAGCAGTGCGAGGGGGACCGAGCAGCGGCCCCAGCATTTT.

This clonotype was observed a few times. The chain joins TRBV9 to TRBJ1-2; a weak D match, TRBD1 (6 bases). V lost 4 bases and J 7 bases, leaving 20 bases between the germline ends. Germline V CDR1 and CDR2: SGDLS, YYNGEE. The CDR3 has 15 residues. For the CDR3, the DNA is TGTGCCAGCAGCCCGTGGGACACCTTGGAGGGTGGCTACACCTTC. It encodes CASSPWDTLEGGYTF.

The CDR3 here is CSYSRGSYEQYF. The CDR3 region has the DNA TGCAGTTACAGCAGGGGGTCCTACGAGCAGTACTTC. This sequence joins TRBV20-1 and TRBJ2-7; TRBD1 aligns across 7 bases. The J segment lost 1 base and the V segment lost 8 bases, leaving 5 bases of the junction unmatched. Germline V gene lookup returns CDR1 DFQATT and CDR2 SNEGSKA (reference sequence). The CDR3 length is 12 residues.

Points on this clonotype: This likely comes from a read error, as the CDR3 has no conserved phenylalanine or tryptophan at its end. For the CDR3, the DNA is TGTGCCAGCAGTTACTCGACAGGGGCCCAAGAGACCCAGTACCTC. The encoded protein is CASSYSTGAQETQYL. The chain couples TRBV6-2 or TRBV6-3 to TRBJ2-5; 8 bases are a match to TRBD1. Germline-derived CDR1 and CDR2 are MNHEY and SVGEGT. The CDR3 loop spans 15 amino acids. Trimming took 0 bases from V and 1 from J; bases not matched to a gene: 1.

This clonotype was recorded many times. The V call is TRBV20-1, the J call TRBJ1-1; 7 nucleotides agree with TRBD1. The germline V gene has CDR1 DFQATT and CDR2 SNEGSKA (reference sequence). The CDR3 length is 13 residues. The trim removed 3 bases at V and 3 bases at J, leaving 4 bases unmatched. The DNA of the CDR3 is TGCAGTGCTAGGACAGGGAGGGACACTGAAGCTTTCTTT. Encoded protein: CSARTGRDTEAFF.